This T cell receptor (beta chain) was documented in a study of Graves' ophthalmopathy and Graves' hyperthyroidism. RNA transcripts yielded amplified TCR beta CDR3 regions. RT-PCR in the first round used HTBI primers; a second-round multiplex PCR followed. Using its own MiXCR run on the multiplex PCR reads, TCRdb lists one record per CDR3 protein. This table has around 1.1 million distinct CDR3 sequences, less than 45% appearing once. Regarding the study as a whole: A roughly 80% specificity and around 89% sensitivity were achieved by a 13-signature model that separated ophthalmopathy from stable hyperthyroidism. At roughly 67% sensitivity and 72.22% specificity, the model predicted progression of the ophthalmopathy.

This CDR3 has 13 amino acids. J was trimmed by 4 bases and V by 3 bases; bases with no gene match: 2. Among the exclusions were patients with other autoimmune diseases, uncontrolled infections, pregnancy or lactation. This clonotype was detected ten times or more. Its antigen is as yet unknown. The TCR sequence derives from an adult man with Graves' hyperthyroidism. This rearrangement joins TRBV12-3 or TRBV12-4 to TRBJ1-2, with 7 bases that match TRBD1. Sequenced: peripheral blood or thyroid tissue (not recorded which). CDR3 bases: TGTGCCAGCAGTTTCGGGGACAGCTATGGCTACACCTTC. Translation: CASSFGDSYGYTF.